This T cell receptor (beta chain) was obtained from a study of blood T cell repertoires in COVID-19 (dated by TCRdb to the early 2020s). In terms of the full investigation: Samples covering the acute and convalescent phases of COVID-19 were provided by collaborators in the United States, Italy and Spain. The dataset comprised deeply sampled blood TCRbeta repertoires from subjects exposed to, actively infected with, or recovered from COVID-19. Samples were obtained from the ongoing ImmuneRACE study (first 160 participants) and from about 1,300 subjects provided by 6 global collaborators. Where available, HLA class I and class II types were obtained from metadata supplied by the sample provider rather than from assay-based typing. The material from the prospective study consisted of cDNA or gDNA derived from T cells, B-cell-depleted T cells, or PBMCs. Nearly every sample came with metadata listing a de-identified subject ID, COVID-19 status, age in years and sex. A freely available public database, intended as a resource for researchers studying the immune response to SARS-CoV-2, is where the repertoires were released. Paper-wide results and their limitations: The quantity of clinical and demographic metadata differed by source and by participant and was supplied without curation.

The germline V gene provides CDR1 SGHRS and CDR2 YFSETQ. From the cysteine up to the phenylalanine, the CDR3 has a length of 14 residues. This entry keeps only the CDR3 DNA: 42 bases, framed from base 1. V lost 4 bases and J lost 2 bases; the stretch between them is 12 bases long. Whole blood was collected in K2EDTA tubes by collaborating institutions according to the institutions' own protocols. Collaborator samples were shipped for TCRbeta analysis as frozen whole blood, isolated PBMCs, or DNA extracted from either sample type. TCRbeta CDR3 regions were amplified from genomic DNA using the immunoSEQ Assay, a bias-controlled multiplex PCR. In the original analysis: The number of nucleated cells in each sample was estimated by amplification of reference gene primers within the assay. To quantify the absolute abundance of each unique TCRbeta CDR3 rearrangement, sequence reads were collapsed and filtered. Productive Simpson clonality was computed per sample as the square root of Simpson's diversity index over productive rearrangements. Here the immuneACCESS table is served through TCRdb, limited to in-frame sequences with V and J called. Missing clones are a known gap in these copies; in checked studies unresolved V genes cover under half, and the rest lacks a known reason. V and J calls and clone size come straight from that table; D and trimming were deduced from the DNA. The table for this sample lists about 110,000 clones; roughly 91% of them were counted only once. Of the sample, about 3% falls within the top ten clones.

Comment on this clone: It lacks a known antigen. There are no base qualities to consult, and no much larger clone falls within one base.

The sample taken for sequencing was peripheral blood. The sequence was obtained from a woman in her forties or fifties with acute or convalescent COVID-19. This chain joins TRBV5-1 to TRBJ1-1; TRBD1 is perhaps the D gene, given 6 matching bases. CDR3 loop: CASSLDSQNTEAFF. The nucleotide sequence is given as TGCGCCAGCAGCCTGGACAGTCAAAACACTGAAGCTTTCTTT.